This T cell receptor beta chain came from a study of control samples from healthy donors and cancer patients. This table comes from immunoSEQ multiplex PCR, and its TCRdb copy is limited to in-frame clones, with some not included. The sample yields roughly 150,000 clones, around nine tenths seen once. V was trimmed by 1 base and J by 10 bases, leaving 16 bases between them. This CDR3 comprises 14 residues. Germline V CDR1 and CDR2: KGHSY, FQNENV. The sequencing sample was made of blood. The V and J genes are TRBV16 and TRBJ2-5; a weak D match, TRBD1 (6 bases). The receptor was derived from a woman aged 25 to 39 in good health. DNA for the CDR3: TGTGCCAGCAGCCAATACGGGACATCCCCCTTCCAGTACTTC. The encoded protein is CASSQYGTSPFQYF.